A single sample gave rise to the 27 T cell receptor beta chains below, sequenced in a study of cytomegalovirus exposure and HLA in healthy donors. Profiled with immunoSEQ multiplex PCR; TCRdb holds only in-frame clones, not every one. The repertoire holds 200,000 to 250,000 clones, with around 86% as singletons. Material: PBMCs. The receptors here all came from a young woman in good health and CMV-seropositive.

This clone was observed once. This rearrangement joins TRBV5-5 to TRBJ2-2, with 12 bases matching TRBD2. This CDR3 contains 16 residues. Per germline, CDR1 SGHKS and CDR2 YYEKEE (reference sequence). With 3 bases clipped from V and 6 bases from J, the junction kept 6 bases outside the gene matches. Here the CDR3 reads CASSSLAGGPAGELFF. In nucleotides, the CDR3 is TGTGCCAGCAGCTCGCTAGCGGGAGGGCCGGCCGGGGAGCTGTTTTTT.

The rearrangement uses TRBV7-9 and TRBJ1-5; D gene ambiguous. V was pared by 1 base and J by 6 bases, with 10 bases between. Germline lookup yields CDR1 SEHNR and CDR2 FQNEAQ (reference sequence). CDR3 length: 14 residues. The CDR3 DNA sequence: TGTGCCAGCAGCTTAGGTCTGGGAGGTCAGCCCCAGCATTTT. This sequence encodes CASSLGLGGQPQHF.

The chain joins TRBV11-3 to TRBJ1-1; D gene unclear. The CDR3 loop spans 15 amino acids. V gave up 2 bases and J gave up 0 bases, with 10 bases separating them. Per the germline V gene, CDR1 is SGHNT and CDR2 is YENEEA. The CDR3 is CASSLPGALNTEAFF. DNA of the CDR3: TGTGCCAGCAGCTTACCTGGAGCTCTGAACACTGAAGCTTTCTTT.

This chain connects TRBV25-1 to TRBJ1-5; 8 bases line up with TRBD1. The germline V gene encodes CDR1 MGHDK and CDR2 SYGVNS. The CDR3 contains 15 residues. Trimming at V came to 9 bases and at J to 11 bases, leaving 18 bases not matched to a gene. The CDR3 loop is CASSSGTGGAWAQHF. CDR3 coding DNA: TGTGCCAGTTCATCCGGGACAGGAGGGGCCTGGGCCCAGCATTTT. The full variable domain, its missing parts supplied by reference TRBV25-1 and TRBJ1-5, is EADIYQTPRYLVIGTGKKITLECSQTMGHDKMYWYQQDPGMELHLIHYSYGVNSTEKGDLSSESTVSRIRTEHFPLTLESARPSHTSQYLCASSSGTGGAWAQHFGDGTRLSIL.

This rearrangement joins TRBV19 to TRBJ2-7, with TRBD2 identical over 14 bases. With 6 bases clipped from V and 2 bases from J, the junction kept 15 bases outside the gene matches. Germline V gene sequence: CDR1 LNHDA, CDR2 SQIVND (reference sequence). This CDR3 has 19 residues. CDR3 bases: TGTGCCAGTAGCTTGACCGGGACTAGCGGGAGTGGGGAGCCCTACGAGCAGTACTTC. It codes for CASSLTGTSGSGEPYEQYF. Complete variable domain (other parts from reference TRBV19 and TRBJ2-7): DGGITQSPKYLFRKEGQNVTLSCEQNLNHDAMYWYRQDPGQGLRLIYYSQIVNDFQKGDIAEGYSVSREKKESFPLTVTSAQKNPTAFYLCASSLTGTSGSGEPYEQYFGPGTRLTVT.

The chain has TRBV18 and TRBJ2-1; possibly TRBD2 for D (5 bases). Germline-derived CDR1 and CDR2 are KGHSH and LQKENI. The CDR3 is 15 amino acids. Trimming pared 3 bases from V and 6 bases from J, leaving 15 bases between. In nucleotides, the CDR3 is TGTGCCAGCTCACCTTACTCCCACCGGGGCAATGAGCAGTTCTTC. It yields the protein CASSPYSHRGNEQFF.

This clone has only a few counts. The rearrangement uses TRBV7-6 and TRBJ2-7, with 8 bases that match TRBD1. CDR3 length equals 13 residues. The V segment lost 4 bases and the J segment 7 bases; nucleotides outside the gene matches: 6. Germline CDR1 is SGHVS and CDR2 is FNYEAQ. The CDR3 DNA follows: TGTGCCAGCAGCTCCTACAGGGGGAAAGAGCAGTACTTC. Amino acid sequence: CASSSYRGKEQYF.

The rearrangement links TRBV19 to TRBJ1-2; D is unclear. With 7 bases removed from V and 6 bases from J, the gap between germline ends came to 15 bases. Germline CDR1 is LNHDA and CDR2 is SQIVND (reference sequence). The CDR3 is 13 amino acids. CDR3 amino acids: CASKMGILNGYTF. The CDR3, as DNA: TGTGCCAGTAAGATGGGCATCCTTAATGGCTACACCTTC.

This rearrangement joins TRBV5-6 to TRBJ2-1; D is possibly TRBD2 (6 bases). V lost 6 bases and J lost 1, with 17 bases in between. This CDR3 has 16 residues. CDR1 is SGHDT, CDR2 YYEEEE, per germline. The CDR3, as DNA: TGTGCCAGCACACCTCTCGGGAGCAGTTCCTACAATGAGCAGTTCTTC. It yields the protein CASTPLGSSSYNEQFF. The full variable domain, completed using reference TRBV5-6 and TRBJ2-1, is DAGVTQSPTHLIKTRGQQVTLRCSPKSGHDTVSWYQQALGQGPQFIFQYYEEEERQRGNFPDRFSGHQFPNYSSELNVNALLLGDSALYLCASTPLGSSSYNEQFFGPGTRLTVL.

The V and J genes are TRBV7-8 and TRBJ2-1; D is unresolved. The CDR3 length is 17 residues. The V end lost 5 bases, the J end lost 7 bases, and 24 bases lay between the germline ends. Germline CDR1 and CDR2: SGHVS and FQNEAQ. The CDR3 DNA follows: TGTGCCAGCAGCCCAATTGGTCGAGGTCGGAAGCGTAATGAGCAGTTCTTC. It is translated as CASSPIGRGRKRNEQFF.

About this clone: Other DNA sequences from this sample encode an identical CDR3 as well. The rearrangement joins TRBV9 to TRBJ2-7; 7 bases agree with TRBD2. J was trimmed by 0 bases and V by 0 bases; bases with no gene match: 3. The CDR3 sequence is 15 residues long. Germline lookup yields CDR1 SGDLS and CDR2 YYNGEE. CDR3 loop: CASSVGASGSYEQYF. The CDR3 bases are TGTGCCAGCAGCGTAGGGGCTAGCGGCTCCTACGAGCAGTACTTC.

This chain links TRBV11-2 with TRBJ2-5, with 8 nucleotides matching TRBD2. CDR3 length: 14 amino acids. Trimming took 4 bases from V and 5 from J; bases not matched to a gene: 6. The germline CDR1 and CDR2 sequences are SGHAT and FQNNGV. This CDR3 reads CASSSPGGRETQYF. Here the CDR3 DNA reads TGTGCCAGCAGCTCCCCGGGAGGGAGGGAGACCCAGTACTTC.

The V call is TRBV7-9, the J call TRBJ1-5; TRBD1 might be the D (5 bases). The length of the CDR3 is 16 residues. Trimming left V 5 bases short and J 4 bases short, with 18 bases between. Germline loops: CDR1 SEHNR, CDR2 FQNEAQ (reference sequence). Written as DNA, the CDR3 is TGTGCCAGCAGCAACGAACGGCACAAGGGGAATCAGCCCCAGCATTTT. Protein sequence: CASSNERHKGNQPQHF.

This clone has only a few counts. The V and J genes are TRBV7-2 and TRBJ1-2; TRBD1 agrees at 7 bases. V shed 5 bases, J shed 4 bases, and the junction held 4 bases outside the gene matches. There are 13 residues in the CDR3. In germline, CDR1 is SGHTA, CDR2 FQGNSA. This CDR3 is CASSPRDSYGYTF. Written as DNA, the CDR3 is TGTGCCAGCAGCCCAAGGGACAGCTATGGCTACACCTTC.

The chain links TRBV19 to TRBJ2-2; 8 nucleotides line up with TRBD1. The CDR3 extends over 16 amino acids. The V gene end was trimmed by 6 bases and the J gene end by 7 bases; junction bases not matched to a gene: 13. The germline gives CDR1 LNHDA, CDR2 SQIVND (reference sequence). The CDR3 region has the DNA TGTGCCAGTAGGACCGGACAGGGAGAGATGGGCGGGGAGCTGTTTTTT. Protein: CASRTGQGEMGGELFF.

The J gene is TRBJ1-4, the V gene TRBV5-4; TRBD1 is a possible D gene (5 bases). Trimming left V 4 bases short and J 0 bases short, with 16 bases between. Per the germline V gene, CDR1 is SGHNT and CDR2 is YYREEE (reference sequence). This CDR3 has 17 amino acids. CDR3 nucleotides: TGTGCCAGCAGCCCGGACGGGGGAGTTGCAACTAATGAAAAACTGTTTTTT. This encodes CASSPDGGVATNEKLFF.

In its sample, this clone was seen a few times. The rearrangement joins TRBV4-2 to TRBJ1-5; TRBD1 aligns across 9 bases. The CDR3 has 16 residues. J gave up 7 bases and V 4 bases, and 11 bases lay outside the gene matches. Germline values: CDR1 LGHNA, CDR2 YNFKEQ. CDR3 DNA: TGTGCCAGCAGCCCGAAAGGGGGGACAGGGCTACAGCCCCAGCATTTT. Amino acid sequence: CASSPKGGTGLQPQHF.

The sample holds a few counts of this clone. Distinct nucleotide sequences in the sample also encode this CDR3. The CDR3 sequence is CASSLSTGYGYTF. In DNA, the CDR3 is TGTGCCAGCAGTTTATCGACAGGGTACGGCTACACCTTC. The J gene is TRBJ1-2, the V gene TRBV27; 7 bases align to TRBD1. This CDR3 is 13 amino acids long. CDR1 is MNHEY and CDR2 is SMNVEV in the germline V gene (reference sequence). V lost 0 bases, J lost 8 bases, and 3 bases stayed unmatched.

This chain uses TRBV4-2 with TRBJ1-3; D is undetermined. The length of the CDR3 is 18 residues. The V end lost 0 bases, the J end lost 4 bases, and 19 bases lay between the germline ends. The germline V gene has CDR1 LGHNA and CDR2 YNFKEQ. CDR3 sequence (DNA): TGTGCCAGCAGCCAAGAAGAGAGGTCCGTTAGGCTGGGAAACACCATATATTTT. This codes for CASSQEERSVRLGNTIYF.

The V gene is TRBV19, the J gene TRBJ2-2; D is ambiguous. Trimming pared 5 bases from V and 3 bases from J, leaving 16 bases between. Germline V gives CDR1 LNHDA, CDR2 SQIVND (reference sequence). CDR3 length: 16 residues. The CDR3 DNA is TGTGCCAGTAGTTCCCCGGAGACGGATTACACCGGGGAGCTGTTTTTT. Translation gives CASSSPETDYTGELFF.

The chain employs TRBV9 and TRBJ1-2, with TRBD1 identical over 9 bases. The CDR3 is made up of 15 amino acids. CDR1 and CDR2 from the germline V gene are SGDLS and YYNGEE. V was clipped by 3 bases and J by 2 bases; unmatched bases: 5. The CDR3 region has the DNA TGTGCCAGCAGCGCCTCCGGGACAGGGAACTATGGCTACACCTTC. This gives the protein CASSASGTGNYGYTF.

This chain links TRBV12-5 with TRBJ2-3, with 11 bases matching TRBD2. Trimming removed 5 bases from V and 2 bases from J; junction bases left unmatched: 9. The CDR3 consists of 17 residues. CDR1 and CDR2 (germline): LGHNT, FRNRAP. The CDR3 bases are TGTGCTAGTGGTGTTAGTAGCGGGAGGGCGATCACAGATACGCAGTATTTT. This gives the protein CASGVSSGRAITDTQYF.

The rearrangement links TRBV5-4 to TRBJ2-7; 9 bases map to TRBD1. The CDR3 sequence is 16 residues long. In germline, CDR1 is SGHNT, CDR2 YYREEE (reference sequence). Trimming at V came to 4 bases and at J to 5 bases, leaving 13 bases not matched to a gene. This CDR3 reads CASSPTSGTGLNEQYF. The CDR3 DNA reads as TGTGCCAGCAGCCCAACTTCCGGGACAGGGCTCAACGAGCAGTACTTC.

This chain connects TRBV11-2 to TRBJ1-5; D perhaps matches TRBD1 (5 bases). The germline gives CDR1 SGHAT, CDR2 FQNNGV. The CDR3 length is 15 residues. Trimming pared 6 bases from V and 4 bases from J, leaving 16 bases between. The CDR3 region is CASSNGGTSNQPQHF. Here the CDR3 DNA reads TGTGCCAGCAGTAACGGGGGGACTTCTAATCAGCCCCAGCATTTT.

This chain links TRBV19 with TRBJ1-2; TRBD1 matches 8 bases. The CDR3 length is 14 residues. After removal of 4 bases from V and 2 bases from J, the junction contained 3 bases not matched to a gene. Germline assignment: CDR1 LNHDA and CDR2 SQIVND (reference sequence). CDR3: CASSRDRRNYGYTF. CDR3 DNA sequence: TGTGCCAGTAGTAGGGACAGGAGAAACTATGGCTACACCTTC.

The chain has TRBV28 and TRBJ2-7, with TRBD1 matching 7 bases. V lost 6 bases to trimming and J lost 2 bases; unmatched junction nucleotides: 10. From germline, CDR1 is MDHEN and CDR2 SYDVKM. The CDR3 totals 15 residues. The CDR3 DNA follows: TGTGCCAGCAGACATCGGACAGGTCCGACCTACGAGCAGTACTTC. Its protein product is CASRHRTGPTYEQYF.

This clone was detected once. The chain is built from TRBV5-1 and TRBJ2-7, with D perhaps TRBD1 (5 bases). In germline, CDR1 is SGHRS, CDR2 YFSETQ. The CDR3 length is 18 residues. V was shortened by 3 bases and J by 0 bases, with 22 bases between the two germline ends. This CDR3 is CASSSLYPETVGSYEQYF. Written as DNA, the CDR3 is TGCGCCAGCAGCTCGCTCTACCCTGAGACAGTTGGCTCCTACGAGCAGTACTTC.